Presented here are 17 T cell receptor beta chains from one specimen sequenced in a study of OX40 agonist ivuxolimab in advanced cancers. Assay used: immunoSEQ multiplex PCR; TCRdb lists only in-frame clones, some missing. The sample has tens of thousands of clones; 80% to 95% are singletons. The sequenced sample was CD4+ or CD8+ T cells sorted from blood, obtained in a trial of the OX40 agonist ivuxolimab. Receptors were obtained from an adult with an advanced solid tumor such as melanoma, head and neck, liver or kidney cancer.

The V call is TRBV5-4, the J call TRBJ2-2; TRBD1 aligns across 9 bases. The V segment lost 4 bases and the J segment 5 bases; nucleotides outside the gene matches: 12. The CDR3 consists of 17 residues. Germline V CDR1 and CDR2: SGHNT, YYREEE (reference sequence). CDR3 loop: CASSLRGQGSRTGELFF. The CDR3 DNA reads TGTGCCAGCAGCCTCCGCGGACAGGGGAGTCGGACCGGGGAGCTGTTTTTT.

The CDR3 nucleotides are TGCGCCAGCAGCGCCGGGACAGGGTACGAGCAGTACTTC. Its protein is CASSAGTGYEQYF. This rearrangement joins TRBV5-1 to TRBJ2-7, with 9 nucleotides matching TRBD1. The germline V gene has CDR1 SGHRS and CDR2 YFSETQ. J lost 4 bases, V lost 4 bases, and 3 bases had no gene match. The CDR3 covers 13 residues.

The rearrangement joins TRBV7-2 to TRBJ1-1; D remains ambiguous. From germline, CDR1 is SGHTA and CDR2 FQGNSA. Trimming removed 3 bases at V and 0 bases at J, with 5 bases between. CDR3 length: 13 amino acids. The CDR3: CASSFEMNTEAFF. CDR3 bases: TGTGCCAGCAGCTTCGAGATGAACACTGAAGCTTTCTTT.

This chain links TRBV4-3 with TRBJ2-5, with 7 nucleotides matching TRBD1. The germline V gene has CDR1 LGHNA and CDR2 YSLEER. Trimming removed 0 bases from V and 2 bases from J; junction bases left unmatched: 3. The CDR3 length is 15 residues. CDR3 in amino acids: CASSQDGTVQETQYF. The CDR3, as DNA: TGCGCCAGCAGCCAAGACGGGACAGTACAAGAGACCCAGTACTTC.

This chain links TRBV6-1 with TRBJ2-7; the match to TRBD1 covers 11 bases. The CDR3 is 13 amino acids. Germline lookup yields CDR1 MNHNS and CDR2 SASEGT. V was pared by 6 bases and J by 4 bases, with 2 bases of the junction left unmatched. CDR3 in amino acids: CASRGQGAYEQYF. CDR3 nucleotide sequence: TGTGCCAGCAGAGGACAGGGGGCATACGAGCAGTACTTC.

The chain recombines TRBV6-5 with TRBJ1-2; maybe TRBD1 (5 bases). CDR3 length equals 12 residues. The germline V gene encodes CDR1 MNHEY and CDR2 SVGAGI. V lost 5 bases and J 4 bases, leaving 8 bases between the germline ends. The CDR3: CASSRDGYGYTF. The CDR3 DNA follows: TGTGCCAGCAGTAGGGACGGCTATGGCTACACCTTC.

This chain joins TRBV7-9 and TRBJ2-5; no definite D call. Germline V gene sequence: CDR1 SEHNR, CDR2 FQNEAQ (reference sequence). The CDR3 is made up of 13 amino acids. The V gene lost 2 bases and the J gene lost 5 bases, with 9 bases spanning the gap. Here the CDR3 reads CASSLTRLETQYF. CDR3 coding DNA: TGTGCCAGCAGCTTAACCAGGCTGGAGACCCAGTACTTC.

Only one count was recorded for this clone. The chain links TRBV23-1 to TRBJ2-5; 8 nucleotides agree with TRBD2. TRBV23-1 is sorted into the ORF group, with uncertain function. The CDR3 runs 20 residues. V trimming: 0 bases; J trimming: 4 bases; junction bases outside the gene matches: 19. The DNA of the CDR3 is TGCGCCAGCAGTCAATCGGTGGGGGCCGGGACTAGTCTGTTGAGAGAGACCCAGTACTTC. It translates to CASSQSVGAGTSLLRETQYF.

The chain combines TRBV7-9 with TRBJ1-4, with 9 bases fitting TRBD1. Germline trimming cut 5 bases from V and 7 bases from J; bases unmatched to any gene: 8. The length of the CDR3 is 15 residues. Germline V lookup: CDR1 SEHNR, CDR2 FQNEAQ (reference sequence). The CDR3 nucleotides are TGTGCCAGCAGCCATCCGGGACAGGGCGGTGAAAAACTGTTTTTT. This codes for CASSHPGQGGEKLFF.

Only one count was recorded for this clone. In nucleotides, the CDR3 is TGCGCCAGCAGTATGGGATCCTACGAGCAGTACTTC. This encodes CASSMGSYEQYF. This chain connects TRBV5-1 to TRBJ2-7; D uncertain. V gave up 5 bases and J gave up 1 base, with 7 bases separating them. The germline V gene has CDR1 SGHRS and CDR2 YFSETQ. The CDR3 consists of 12 residues.

The J gene is TRBJ1-3, the V gene TRBV28; no clear D gene. The CDR3 covers 14 residues. V was clipped by 7 bases and J by 0 bases, with 10 bases between them. CDR1 and CDR2 from the germline V gene are MDHEN and SYDVKM. CDR3 bases: TGTGCCAGCAATATAGGGTCCTCTGGAAACACCATATATTTT. It specifies CASNIGSSGNTIYF.

The chain couples TRBV13 to TRBJ2-1; 9 nucleotides align to TRBD2. Germline trimming cut 4 bases from V and 3 bases from J; bases unmatched to any gene: 19. This CDR3 has 20 residues. The germline gives CDR1 PRHDT, CDR2 FYEKMQ (reference sequence). CDR3 protein: CASSSQWASGNRGFYNEQFF. The CDR3 nucleotides are TGTGCCAGCAGCTCCCAATGGGCTAGCGGGAACCGGGGGTTCTACAATGAGCAGTTCTTC.

This chain links TRBV6-1 with TRBJ2-7; D is ambiguous. This CDR3 has 14 residues. Germline V gives CDR1 MNHNS, CDR2 SASEGT. Trimming took 1 base from V and 0 from J, leaving 7 bases between them. The CDR3 loop is CASSEGGSSYEQYF. In DNA, the CDR3 is TGTGCCAGCAGTGAAGGTGGGTCCTCCTACGAGCAGTACTTC.

The chain uses TRBV5-1 and TRBJ2-5, with D possibly TRBD2 on 6 matching bases. Trimming left V 5 bases short and J 5 bases short, with 13 bases between. CDR1 and CDR2 (germline): SGHRS, YFSETQ. This CDR3 has 13 residues. Written as DNA, the CDR3 is TGCGCCAGCAGTCCGTGGAGGGTTGAGACCCAGTACTTC. The encoded protein is CASSPWRVETQYF.

V gene TRBV7-9 combines with J gene TRBJ1-4; tentatively, D is TRBD1 (5 bases). The CDR3 extends over 14 amino acids. Per germline, CDR1 SEHNR and CDR2 FQNEAQ (reference sequence). Trimming shortened V by 5 bases and J by 5 bases, and 12 bases separated the two germline ends. The CDR3 bases are TGTGCCAGCAGCAGGGACGGATTAAATGAAAAACTGTTTTTT. It translates to CASSRDGLNEKLFF.

As DNA, the CDR3 is TGTGCCAGCAGCCGGGGACTAGCGGGATTATGCCACGAGCAGTACTTC. It codes for CASSRGLAGLCHEQYF. This chain links TRBV6-4 with TRBJ2-7; 13 bases match TRBD2. CDR1 is MRHNA and CDR2 is SNTAGT in the germline V gene. This CDR3 has 16 amino acids. After removal of 6 bases from V and 5 bases from J, the junction contained 10 bases not matched to a gene.

The sample holds one count of this clone. The V gene is TRBV6-6, the J gene TRBJ2-6, with unresolved D. The CDR3 sequence is 15 residues long. Trimming stripped 2 bases from V and 0 bases from J, with 5 bases between. Germline lookup yields CDR1 MNHNY and CDR2 SVGAGI (reference sequence). The CDR3 spells CASSYMRSGANVLTF. Here the CDR3 DNA reads TGTGCCAGCAGTTACATGCGCTCTGGGGCCAACGTCCTGACTTTC.